The 30 T cell receptor beta chains below all came from one sample that was sequenced in a study of beta chain features in type 1 diabetes. Sequencing targeted expressed TCRB transcripts, as all isolated RNA had been reverse transcribed. Clones were sequenced by immunoSEQ multiplex PCR, and TCRdb holds only the in-frame ones, with some missing. The data hold a few hundred thousand clones, with 12% to 15% observed a single time. Sequencing was carried out using central memory CD4+ T cells from blood. The receptors here all came from a young man in good health.

The genes are TRBV23-1 and TRBJ2-5; tentatively, D is TRBD2 (5 bases). TRBV23-1 is sorted into the ORF group, with uncertain function. The ends were cut back, 6 bases at V and 9 bases at J, with 20 bases in the middle. The CDR3 contains 14 residues. Written as DNA, the CDR3 is TGCGCCAGCAGCCAAGATCAAAGACTCGGGGCCCAGTACTTC. Translation: CASSQDQRLGAQYF.

V and J are TRBV6-1 and TRBJ1-5; 9 bases match TRBD1. J was trimmed by 6 bases and V by 4 bases; bases with no gene match: 7. The CDR3 has 15 amino acids. Germline V lookup: CDR1 MNHNS, CDR2 SASEGT. The CDR3 DNA is TGTGCCAGCAGTGTTTGGACAGGGGATTTTCAGCCCCAGCATTTT. It specifies CASSVWTGDFQPQHF.

This clone was recorded a few times. This chain links TRBV13 with TRBJ2-3; 8 nucleotides align to TRBD2. Germline CDR1 PRHDT, CDR2 FYEKMQ (reference sequence). This CDR3 region has 16 residues. With 1 base clipped from V and 1 base from J, the junction kept 4 bases outside the gene matches. The CDR3 loop is CASSLERGGRTDTQYF. The DNA for the CDR3 is TGTGCCAGCAGCTTAGAACGGGGGGGCCGCACAGATACGCAGTATTTT. Combining the CDR3 with reference TRBV13 and TRBJ2-3 gives the whole variable domain AAGVIQSPRHLIKEKRETATLKCYPIPRHDTVYWYQQGPGQDPQFLISFYEKMQSDKGSIPDRFSAQQFSDYHSELNMSSLELGDSALYFCASSLERGGRTDTQYFGPGTRLTVL.

At least ten counts were recorded for this clone. The chain has TRBV5-1 and TRBJ2-5, with D possibly matching TRBD2 (5 bases). The V gene lost 1 base and the J gene lost 5 bases, with 12 bases spanning the gap. This CDR3 region has 14 residues. The germline gives CDR1 SGHRS, CDR2 YFSETQ. The CDR3 sequence is CASSLTTGWETQYF. CDR3 DNA: TGCGCCAGCAGCTTGACAACGGGATGGGAGACCCAGTACTTC.

The V and J genes are TRBV4-1 and TRBJ2-1; 10 positions agree with TRBD2. Germline assignment: CDR1 MGHRA and CDR2 YSYEKL. The CDR3 spans 18 residues. Germline trimming cut 4 bases from V and 4 bases from J; bases unmatched to any gene: 13. CDR3 loop: CASSPRPPSGSQYNEQFF. The CDR3 DNA is TGCGCCAGCAGCCCCCGACCCCCTAGCGGGAGTCAATACAATGAGCAGTTCTTC.

Only a few counts were recorded for this clone. The chain has TRBV6-1 and TRBJ2-6; D is unresolved. This CDR3 spans 14 amino acids. Trimming shortened V by 5 bases and J by 0 bases, and 5 bases separated the two germline ends. Germline lookup yields CDR1 MNHNS and CDR2 SASEGT. In nucleotides, the CDR3 is TGTGCCAGCAGTATGGTCTCTGGGGCCAACGTCCTGACTTTC. As protein: CASSMVSGANVLTF.

This clone was found a few times. The rearrangement joins TRBV5-1 to TRBJ2-4; D is undetermined. CDR3 size: 14 residues. V was trimmed by 0 bases and J by 0 bases, leaving 4 bases between them. From germline, CDR1 is SGHRS and CDR2 YFSETQ. The CDR3 protein is CASSLEVAKNIQYF. The CDR3 DNA reads as TGCGCCAGCAGCTTGGAGGTAGCCAAAAACATTCAGTACTTC. The variable domain in full, with the rest retrieved from reference TRBV5-1 and TRBJ2-4, is KAGVTQTPRYLIKTRGQQVTLSCSPISGHRSVSWYQQTPGQGLQFLFEYFSETQRNKGNFPGRFSGRQFSNSRSEMNVSTLELGDSALYLCASSLEVAKNIQYFGAGTRLSVL.

The chain employs TRBV9 and TRBJ2-4; 13 bases fit TRBD2. J was trimmed by 3 bases and V by 3 bases; bases with no gene match: 6. Looked up from germline, CDR1 is SGDLS and CDR2 is YYNGEE. CDR3 size: 17 residues. Here the CDR3 DNA reads TGTGCCAGCAGCGAGACCGGGACTAGCGGGAACAAAAACATTCAGTACTTC. Amino acid sequence: CASSETGTSGNKNIQYF.

This clone appeared a few times. The V call is TRBV9, the J call TRBJ2-5; 11 bases are shared with TRBD2. The CDR3 has 14 residues. Trimming removed 3 bases from V and 5 bases from J; junction bases left unmatched: 3. Looked up from germline, CDR1 is SGDLS and CDR2 is YYNGEE. The DNA for the CDR3 is TGTGCCAGCAGCGGGACTAGCGGGCCGGAGACCCAGTACTTC. Protein: CASSGTSGPETQYF.

This clone was seen more than once but under ten times. The V gene is TRBV19, the J gene TRBJ1-5; D possibly corresponds to TRBD1 (5 bases). Trimming stripped 3 bases from V and 9 bases from J, with 15 bases between. CDR1 and CDR2 from the germline V gene are LNHDA and SQIVND (reference sequence). The length of the CDR3 is 14 residues. This CDR3 reads CASSIGGRAGPQHF. The CDR3 region has the DNA TGTGCCAGTAGTATTGGTGGCAGGGCGGGGCCCCAGCATTTT.

A word on this clone: The likely explanation is a read error, given a far larger clone one base away. V and J are TRBV5-1 and TRBJ2-7; D is unresolved. The CDR3 extends over 14 amino acids. Germline V CDR1 and CDR2: SGHRS, YFSETQ. This CDR3 reads CTSSLDGGAYEQYF. The CDR3 DNA reads TGCACCAGCAGCTTGGACGGCGGAGCCTACGAGCAGTACTTC.

This clone was detected only once. The rearrangement uses TRBV11-3 and TRBJ2-2; tentative D call: TRBD1 (5 bases). The CDR3 has 14 amino acids. Germline CDR1 is SGHNT and CDR2 is YENEEA. V lost 8 bases and J lost 3, with 13 bases in between. CDR3 sequence: CASGFGADTGELFF. For the CDR3, the DNA is TGTGCCAGCGGATTTGGGGCAGACACCGGGGAGCTGTTTTTT.

The gene calls are TRBV7-2 and TRBJ2-1; maybe TRBD2 (7 bases). V was clipped by 5 bases and J by 6 bases, with 14 bases between them. CDR1 and CDR2 (germline): SGHTA, FQGNSA. The CDR3 sequence is 14 residues long. CDR3 sequence reads: CASSPSGTSNEQFF. CDR3 in DNA: TGTGCCAGCAGCCCAAGCGGGACAAGCAATGAGCAGTTCTTC.

The CDR3 is CSVAGRGRYNEQFF. For the CDR3, the DNA is TGCAGCGTTGCCGGGCGCGGGAGGTACAATGAGCAGTTCTTC. The chain joins TRBV29-1 to TRBJ2-1; 8 bases agree with TRBD2. After removal of 4 bases from V and 4 bases from J, the junction contained 6 bases not matched to a gene. This CDR3 is 14 amino acids long. Germline V gene lookup returns CDR1 SQVTM and CDR2 ANQGSEA.

The V and J genes are TRBV5-1 and TRBJ2-5; possibly TRBD1 for D (5 bases). Between the trimmed V and J ends, which lost 5 bases and 1 base, there was a span of 12 bases. The CDR3 loop spans 14 amino acids. CDR1 and CDR2 (germline): SGHRS, YFSETQ. The CDR3 is CASRGVRGQETQYF. DNA of the CDR3: TGCGCCAGCAGGGGTGTTAGGGGCCAAGAGACCCAGTACTTC.

This clone was counted ten times or more. This chain uses TRBV2 with TRBJ1-4, with D unclear. V lost 0 bases and J 10 bases, leaving 9 bases between the germline ends. CDR3 length: 13 residues. Germline loops: CDR1 SNHLY, CDR2 FYNNEI. CDR3 in DNA: TGTGCCAGCAGTGAAGCCGCCGCCCGAAAACTGTTTTTT. The encoded protein is CASSEAAARKLFF.

This clone was found many times. This chain uses TRBV29-1 with TRBJ2-7; possible D gene TRBD2, 6 bases. Trimming took 4 bases from V and 6 from J, leaving 13 bases between them. The CDR3 has 12 amino acids. The germline V gene encodes CDR1 SQVTM and CDR2 ANQGSEA. This CDR3 is CSVVAGPGEQYV. CDR3 coding DNA: TGCAGCGTTGTGGCGGGACCCGGCGAGCAGTACGTC.

This clone was detected many times. CDR3 amino acids: CASSFSTNEQFF. The CDR3 nucleotides are TGTGCCAGCAGCTTTTCGACCAATGAGCAGTTCTTC. V gene TRBV5-4 combines with J gene TRBJ2-1, with D unclear. The CDR3 runs 12 residues. V was clipped by 2 bases and J by 6 bases, with 6 bases between them. Germline V gives CDR1 SGHNT, CDR2 YYREEE (reference sequence). Supplemented by reference TRBV5-4 and TRBJ2-1, the full variable domain reads ETGVTQSPTHLIKTRGQQVTLRCSSQSGHNTVSWYQQALGQGPQFIFQYYREEENGRGNFPPRFSGLQFPNYSSELNVNALELDDSALYLCASSFSTNEQFFGPGTRLTVL.

This clone turned up a few times. Here the CDR3 reads CASSQDIMWSSGANVLTF. CDR3 sequence (DNA): TGCGCCAGCAGCCAAGACATAATGTGGAGCTCTGGGGCCAACGTCCTGACTTTC. V usage is TRBV4-3 and J usage is TRBJ2-6; no reliable D call. The CDR3 sequence is 18 residues long. CDR1 and CDR2 from the germline V gene are LGHNA and YSLEER. V shed 0 bases and J shed 0 bases, with 12 bases lying between them.

The gene calls are TRBV6-1 and TRBJ2-1; tentatively, D is TRBD2 (6 bases). Trimming removed 4 bases at V and 6 bases at J, with 16 bases between. Germline lookup yields CDR1 MNHNS and CDR2 SASEGT. This CDR3 has 15 residues. The CDR3 DNA reads TGTGCCAGCAGTGTACAAAAGACTAGTAGCAATGAGCAGTTCTTC. Residues: CASSVQKTSSNEQFF.

The chain joins TRBV18 to TRBJ1-5; no firm D call. Looked up from germline, CDR1 is KGHSH and CDR2 is LQKENI. V lost 3 bases and J lost 0, with 9 bases in between. The CDR3 is made up of 15 amino acids. In DNA, the CDR3 is TGTGCCAGCTCACCGGCCCGAAATAGCAATCAGCCCCAGCATTTT. This gives the protein CASSPARNSNQPQHF. Filled out from reference TRBV18 and TRBJ1-5, the complete variable domain reads NAGVMQNPRHLVRRRGQEARLRCSPMKGHSHVYWYRQLPEEGLKFMVYLQKENIIDESGMPKERFSAEFPKEGPSILRIQQVVRGDSAAYFCASSPARNSNQPQHFGDGTRLSIL.

This rearrangement joins TRBV19 to TRBJ1-3, with D perhaps matching TRBD1 (5 bases). CDR1 LNHDA and CDR2 SQIVND come from the germline V gene (reference sequence). This CDR3 has 15 amino acids. Trimming took 7 bases from V and 3 from J, leaving 16 bases between them. The DNA for the CDR3 is TGTGCCAGTACTCGACAGAAGTTCAATGGAAACACCATATATTTT. It codes for CASTRQKFNGNTIYF.

This chain connects TRBV7-2 to TRBJ2-7; the D gene could be TRBD1 or TRBD2 (5 bases each). V lost 0 bases and J lost 4, with 16 bases in between. Germline values: CDR1 SGHTA, CDR2 FQGNSA. The CDR3 spans 16 residues. The CDR3 coding sequence is TGTGCCAGCAGCTTAGCGGCCGGGACGGTACCTTACGAGCAGTACTTC. Protein sequence: CASSLAAGTVPYEQYF.

The chain employs TRBV5-1 and TRBJ2-5; TRBD2 might be the D (6 bases). This CDR3 spans 15 amino acids. Germline assignment: CDR1 SGHRS and CDR2 YFSETQ. Trimming left V 1 base short and J 6 bases short, with 16 bases between. The CDR3 sequence: CASSLRSGSGQTQYF. CDR3 nucleotide sequence: TGCGCCAGCAGCTTGCGATCCGGGAGCGGGCAGACCCAGTACTTC.

This clone was recorded many times. Other DNA sequences in the sample encode the same CDR3. The rearrangement links TRBV9 to TRBJ2-5; D is uncertain. CDR1 and CDR2 from the germline V gene are SGDLS and YYNGEE. CDR3 length equals 14 residues. Trimming took off 0 bases at V and 5 bases at J, with 11 bases between the two ends. CDR3 DNA sequence: TGTGCCAGCAGCGTAGCCTTAGTGGGGGAGACCCAGTACTTC. This sequence encodes CASSVALVGETQYF.

The rearrangement joins TRBV19 to TRBJ2-3, with 7 bases matching TRBD1. J lost 1 base, V lost 6 bases, and 10 bases had no gene match. The germline gives CDR1 LNHDA, CDR2 SQIVND (reference sequence). CDR3 length: 16 amino acids. The CDR3 protein is CASRDRTPVGTDTQYF. In DNA form, the CDR3 reads TGTGCCAGTAGGGACAGGACGCCCGTCGGCACAGATACGCAGTATTTT.

This clone has ten or more counts. The CDR3 nucleotides read TGTGCCATCAGTACTGGACTAGAGAATGAAAAACTGTTTTTT. Protein product: CAISTGLENEKLFF. The V gene is TRBV10-3, the J gene TRBJ1-4; D is undetermined. Trimming left V 5 bases short and J 5 bases short, with 12 bases between. The CDR3 is 14 amino acids. From germline, CDR1 is ENHRY and CDR2 SYGVKD.

V usage is TRBV28 and J usage is TRBJ2-5; D uncertain. This CDR3 contains 14 residues. CDR1 is MDHEN, CDR2 SYDVKM, per germline. V lost 5 bases, J lost 7 bases, and 17 bases lay in between. As DNA, the CDR3 is TGTGCCAGCAGTCCTTCGGAACGGATAGGGACCCAGTACTTC. It yields the protein CASSPSERIGTQYF.

This clone was found a few times. The V call is TRBV18, the J call TRBJ2-7; D remains ambiguous. The germline gives CDR1 KGHSH, CDR2 LQKENI. The length of the CDR3 is 13 residues. Between the trimmed V and J ends, which lost 2 bases and 6 bases, there was a span of 11 bases. The CDR3 is CASSPGFRVEQYF. The CDR3 DNA reads as TGTGCCAGCTCACCAGGGTTTAGAGTCGAGCAGTACTTC. The full variable domain, completed using reference TRBV18 and TRBJ2-7, is NAGVMQNPRHLVRRRGQEARLRCSPMKGHSHVYWYRQLPEEGLKFMVYLQKENIIDESGMPKERFSAEFPKEGPSILRIQQVVRGDSAAYFCASSPGFRVEQYFGPGTRLTVT.

V and J are TRBV30 and TRBJ1-1; a possible D gene is TRBD1 (6 bases). Trimming took 4 bases from V and 10 from J, leaving 22 bases between them. This CDR3 has 14 amino acids. Germline CDR1 and CDR2: GTSNPN and SVGIG (reference sequence). The CDR3 DNA reads TGTGCCTGGAATATAGACAGGCGCTTAGGTGGAGCTTTCTTT. It specifies CAWNIDRRLGGAFF.